These T cell receptor beta chains were read from a single sample in a study of beta chain features in type 1 diabetes. Sequencing was performed with immunoSEQ multiplex PCR; in TCRdb, only in-frame clones are kept and a portion is missing. Found here are just over 450,000 clones, approximately 30% of them singletons; the top ten hold roughly 0.06%. Sequencing input: naive CD4+ T cells from blood. These receptor sequences come from a man in his late teens or twenties in good health. Both conserved end residues are part of each CDR3. The D gene is left open where the match is weak. A clone size is listed for some rows: how often the clone was seen (once, few, many), or a class if it is expanded.

clone size: -
V gene: TRBV27
D gene: -
J gene: TRBJ2-1
CDR3 protein: CASSLSGTPYNEQFF
CDR3 DNA: TGTGCCAGCAGTTTATCGGGGACTCCATACAATGAGCAGTTCTTC

clone size: -
V gene: TRBV29-1
D gene: TRBD1
J gene: TRBJ2-3
CDR3 protein: CSVAMGQGATDTQYF
CDR3 DNA: TGCAGCGTTGCCATGGGACAGGGGGCCACAGATACGCAGTATTTT

clone size: -
V gene: TRBV30
D gene: TRBD1
J gene: TRBJ2-5
CDR3 protein: CAWSVLGGQGETQYF
CDR3 DNA: TGTGCCTGGAGTGTATTGGGAGGACAGGGAGAGACCCAGTACTTC

clone size: few
V gene: TRBV15
D gene: -
J gene: TRBJ1-2
CDR3 protein: CATSSPEVSNYGYTF
CDR3 DNA: TGTGCCACCAGCAGCCCCGAGGTATCTAACTATGGCTACACCTTC

clone size: -
V gene: TRBV9
D gene: TRBD1
J gene: TRBJ1-5
CDR3 protein: CASSATGGGQPQHF
CDR3 DNA: TGTGCCAGCAGCGCGACAGGGGGCGGTCAGCCCCAGCATTTT

clone size: -
V gene: TRBV7-9
D gene: -
J gene: TRBJ1-1
CDR3 protein: CASSLERGVKAFF
CDR3 DNA: TGTGCCAGCAGCTTAGAAAGGGGCGTGAAAGCTTTCTTT

clone size: few
V gene: TRBV25-1
D gene: -
J gene: TRBJ2-4
CDR3 protein: CASTGDAKNIQYF
CDR3 DNA: TGTGCCAGCACGGGGGACGCCAAAAACATTCAGTACTTC

clone size: -
V gene: TRBV19
D gene: -
J gene: TRBJ2-1
CDR3 protein: CASSMAPKVGNEQFF
CDR3 DNA: TGTGCCAGTAGTATGGCCCCTAAGGTTGGCAATGAGCAGTTCTTC

clone size: few
V gene: TRBV15
D gene: -
J gene: TRBJ1-1
CDR3 protein: CATSRGGTETEAFF
CDR3 DNA: TGTGCCACCAGCCGAGGCGGAACAGAGACTGAAGCTTTCTTT

clone size: -
V gene: TRBV5-6
D gene: -
J gene: TRBJ1-5
CDR3 protein: CASSQGMGNQPQHF
CDR3 DNA: TGTGCCAGCAGCCAAGGGATGGGCAATCAGCCCCAGCATTTT

clone size: -
V gene: TRBV27
D gene: TRBD2
J gene: TRBJ2-7
CDR3 protein: CASSRSGRWYEQYF
CDR3 DNA: TGTGCCAGCAGTCGCAGCGGGAGGTGGTACGAGCAGTACTTC

clone size: -
V gene: TRBV5-1
D gene: -
J gene: TRBJ2-1
CDR3 protein: CASSFSGPGQEQFF
CDR3 DNA: TGCGCCAGCAGCTTTTCAGGACCCGGGCAAGAGCAGTTCTTC

clone size: -
V gene: TRBV28
D gene: -
J gene: TRBJ2-4
CDR3 protein: CASTEVRRDIQYF
CDR3 DNA: TGTGCCAGCACCGAGGTCCGGAGGGACATTCAGTACTTC

clone size: few
V gene: TRBV5-4
D gene: TRBD2
J gene: TRBJ2-2
CDR3 protein: CASSWTSGTGELFF
CDR3 DNA: TGTGCCAGCAGCTGGACTAGCGGCACCGGGGAGCTGTTTTTT

clone size: -
V gene: TRBV15
D gene: -
J gene: TRBJ2-1
CDR3 protein: CATSRVVGQEPIYNEQFF
CDR3 DNA: TGTGCCACCAGCAGAGTGGTCGGGCAGGAACCTATCTACAATGAGCAGTTCTTC

clone size: -
V gene: TRBV30
D gene: -
J gene: TRBJ2-3
CDR3 protein: CAWSRPTALRTDTQYF
CDR3 DNA: TGTGCCTGGAGTCGACCGACGGCCCTGCGCACAGATACGCAGTATTTT

clone size: -
V gene: TRBV5-6
D gene: -
J gene: TRBJ2-5
CDR3 protein: CASSSRQGWETQYF
CDR3 DNA: TGTGCCAGCAGCTCCCGGCAGGGCTGGGAGACCCAGTACTTC

clone size: -
V gene: TRBV30
D gene: TRBD1
J gene: TRBJ2-7
CDR3 protein: CAWNRQGGSYEQYF
CDR3 DNA: TGTGCCTGGAACCGACAGGGGGGCTCCTACGAGCAGTACTTC

clone size: few
V gene: TRBV9
D gene: -
J gene: TRBJ2-1
CDR3 protein: CASSVASGIYNEQFF
CDR3 DNA: TGTGCCAGCAGCGTAGCTTCAGGGATATACAATGAGCAGTTCTTC

clone size: few
V gene: TRBV5-6
D gene: -
J gene: TRBJ2-4
CDR3 protein: CASSLESQGIVAKNIQYF
CDR3 DNA: TGTGCCAGCAGCTTGGAGTCCCAGGGGATAGTGGCCAAAAACATTCAGTACTTC

clone size: few
V gene: TRBV29-1
D gene: -
J gene: TRBJ1-1
CDR3 protein: CSVDFAERAFF
CDR3 DNA: TGCAGCGTTGATTTTGCAGAGAGGGCTTTCTTT

clone size: few
V gene: TRBV7-8
D gene: TRBD2
J gene: TRBJ2-1
CDR3 protein: CASSPPGLAGISEFF
CDR3 DNA: TGTGCCAGCAGCCCTCCGGGACTAGCGGGAATTAGTGAGTTCTTC

clone size: few
V gene: TRBV30
D gene: -
J gene: TRBJ2-2
CDR3 protein: CAWRLNNNRVGELFF
CDR3 DNA: TGTGCCTGGAGGCTAAACAACAACAGGGTCGGGGAGCTGTTTTTT

clone size: -
V gene: TRBV30
D gene: -
J gene: TRBJ2-1
CDR3 protein: CAWSGSGEAYNEQFF
CDR3 DNA: TGTGCCTGGAGCGGGTCAGGGGAAGCCTACAATGAGCAGTTCTTC

clone size: few
V gene: TRBV9
D gene: TRBD1
J gene: TRBJ2-3
CDR3 protein: CASSRQGASTDTQYF
CDR3 DNA: TGTGCCAGCAGTCGACAGGGGGCCTCCACAGATACGCAGTATTTT

clone size: -
V gene: TRBV7-2
D gene: TRBD2
J gene: TRBJ2-5
CDR3 protein: CASSSVAGRTQYF
CDR3 DNA: TGTGCCAGCAGCTCAGTAGCGGGACGGACCCAGTACTTC

clone size: few
V gene: TRBV28
D gene: -
J gene: TRBJ2-7
CDR3 protein: CASRGGGTYEQYF
CDR3 DNA: TGTGCCAGCAGAGGGGGTGGGACCTACGAGCAGTACTTC